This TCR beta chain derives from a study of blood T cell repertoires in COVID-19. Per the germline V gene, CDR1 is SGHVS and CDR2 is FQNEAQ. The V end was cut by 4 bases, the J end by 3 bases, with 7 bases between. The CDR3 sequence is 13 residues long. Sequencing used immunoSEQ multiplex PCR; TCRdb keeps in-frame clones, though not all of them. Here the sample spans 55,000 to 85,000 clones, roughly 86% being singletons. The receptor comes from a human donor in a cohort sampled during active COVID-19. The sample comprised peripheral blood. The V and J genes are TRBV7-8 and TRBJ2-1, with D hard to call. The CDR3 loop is CASSSGSYNEQFF. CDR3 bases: TGTGCCAGCAGCTCTGGCAGCTACAATGAGCAGTTCTTC.